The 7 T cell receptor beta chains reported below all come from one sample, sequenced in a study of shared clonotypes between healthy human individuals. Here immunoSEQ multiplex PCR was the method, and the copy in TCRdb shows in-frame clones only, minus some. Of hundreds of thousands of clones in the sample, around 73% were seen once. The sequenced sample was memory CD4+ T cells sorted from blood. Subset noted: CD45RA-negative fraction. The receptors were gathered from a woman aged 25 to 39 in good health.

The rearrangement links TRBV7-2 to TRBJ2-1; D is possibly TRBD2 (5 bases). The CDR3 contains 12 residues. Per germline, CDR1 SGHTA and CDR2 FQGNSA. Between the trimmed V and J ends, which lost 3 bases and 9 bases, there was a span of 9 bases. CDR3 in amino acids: CASSLAAGEQFF. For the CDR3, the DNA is TGTGCCAGCAGCTTGGCGGCGGGTGAGCAGTTCTTC.

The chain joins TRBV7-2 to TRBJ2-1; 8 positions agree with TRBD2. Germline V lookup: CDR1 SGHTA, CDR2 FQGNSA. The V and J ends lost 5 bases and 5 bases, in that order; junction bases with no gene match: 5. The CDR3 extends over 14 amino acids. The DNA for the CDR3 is TGTGCCAGCAGCCCTCCGGGACTAGACAATGAGCAGTTCTTC. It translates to CASSPPGLDNEQFF. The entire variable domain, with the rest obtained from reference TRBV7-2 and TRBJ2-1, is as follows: GAGVSQSPSNKVTEKGKDVELRCDPISGHTALYWYRQSLGQGLEFLIYFQGNSAPDKSGLPSDRFSAERTGGSVSTLTIQRTQQEDSAVYLCASSPPGLDNEQFFGPGTRLTVL.

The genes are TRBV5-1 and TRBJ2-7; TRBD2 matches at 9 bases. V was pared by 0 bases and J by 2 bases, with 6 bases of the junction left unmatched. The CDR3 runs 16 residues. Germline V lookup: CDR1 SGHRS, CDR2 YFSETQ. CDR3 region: CASSLGTLAGAYEQYF. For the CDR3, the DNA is TGCGCCAGCAGCTTGGGGACCTTAGCGGGAGCCTACGAGCAGTACTTC.

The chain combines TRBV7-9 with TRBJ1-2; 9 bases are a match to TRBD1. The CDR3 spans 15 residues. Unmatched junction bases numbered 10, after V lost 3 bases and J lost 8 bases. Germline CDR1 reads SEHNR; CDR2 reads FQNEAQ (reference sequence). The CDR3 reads CASSLAGTGTGGYTF. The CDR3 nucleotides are TGTGCCAGCAGCTTGGCCGGGACAGGGACTGGAGGCTACACCTTC.

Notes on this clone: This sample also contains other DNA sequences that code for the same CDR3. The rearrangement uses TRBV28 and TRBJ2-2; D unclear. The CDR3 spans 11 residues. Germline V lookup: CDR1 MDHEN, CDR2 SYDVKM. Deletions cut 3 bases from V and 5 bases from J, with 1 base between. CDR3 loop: CASSLTGELFF. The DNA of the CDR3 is TGTGCCAGCAGTTTGACCGGGGAGCTGTTTTTT.

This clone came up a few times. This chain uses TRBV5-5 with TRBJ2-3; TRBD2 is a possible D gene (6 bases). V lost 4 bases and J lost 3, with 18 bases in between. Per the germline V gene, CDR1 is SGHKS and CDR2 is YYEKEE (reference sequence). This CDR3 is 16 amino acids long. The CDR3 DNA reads TGTGCCAGCAGCATCGGGACTCTGATTATTACAGATACGCAGTATTTT. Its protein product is CASSIGTLIITDTQYF.

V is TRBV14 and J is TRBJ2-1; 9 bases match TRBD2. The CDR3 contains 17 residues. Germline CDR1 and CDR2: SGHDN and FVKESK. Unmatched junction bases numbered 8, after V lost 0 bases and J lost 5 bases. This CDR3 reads CASSQDLGLAGNNEQFF. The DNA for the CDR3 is TGTGCCAGCAGCCAAGATCTCGGTCTAGCGGGGAACAATGAGCAGTTCTTC.